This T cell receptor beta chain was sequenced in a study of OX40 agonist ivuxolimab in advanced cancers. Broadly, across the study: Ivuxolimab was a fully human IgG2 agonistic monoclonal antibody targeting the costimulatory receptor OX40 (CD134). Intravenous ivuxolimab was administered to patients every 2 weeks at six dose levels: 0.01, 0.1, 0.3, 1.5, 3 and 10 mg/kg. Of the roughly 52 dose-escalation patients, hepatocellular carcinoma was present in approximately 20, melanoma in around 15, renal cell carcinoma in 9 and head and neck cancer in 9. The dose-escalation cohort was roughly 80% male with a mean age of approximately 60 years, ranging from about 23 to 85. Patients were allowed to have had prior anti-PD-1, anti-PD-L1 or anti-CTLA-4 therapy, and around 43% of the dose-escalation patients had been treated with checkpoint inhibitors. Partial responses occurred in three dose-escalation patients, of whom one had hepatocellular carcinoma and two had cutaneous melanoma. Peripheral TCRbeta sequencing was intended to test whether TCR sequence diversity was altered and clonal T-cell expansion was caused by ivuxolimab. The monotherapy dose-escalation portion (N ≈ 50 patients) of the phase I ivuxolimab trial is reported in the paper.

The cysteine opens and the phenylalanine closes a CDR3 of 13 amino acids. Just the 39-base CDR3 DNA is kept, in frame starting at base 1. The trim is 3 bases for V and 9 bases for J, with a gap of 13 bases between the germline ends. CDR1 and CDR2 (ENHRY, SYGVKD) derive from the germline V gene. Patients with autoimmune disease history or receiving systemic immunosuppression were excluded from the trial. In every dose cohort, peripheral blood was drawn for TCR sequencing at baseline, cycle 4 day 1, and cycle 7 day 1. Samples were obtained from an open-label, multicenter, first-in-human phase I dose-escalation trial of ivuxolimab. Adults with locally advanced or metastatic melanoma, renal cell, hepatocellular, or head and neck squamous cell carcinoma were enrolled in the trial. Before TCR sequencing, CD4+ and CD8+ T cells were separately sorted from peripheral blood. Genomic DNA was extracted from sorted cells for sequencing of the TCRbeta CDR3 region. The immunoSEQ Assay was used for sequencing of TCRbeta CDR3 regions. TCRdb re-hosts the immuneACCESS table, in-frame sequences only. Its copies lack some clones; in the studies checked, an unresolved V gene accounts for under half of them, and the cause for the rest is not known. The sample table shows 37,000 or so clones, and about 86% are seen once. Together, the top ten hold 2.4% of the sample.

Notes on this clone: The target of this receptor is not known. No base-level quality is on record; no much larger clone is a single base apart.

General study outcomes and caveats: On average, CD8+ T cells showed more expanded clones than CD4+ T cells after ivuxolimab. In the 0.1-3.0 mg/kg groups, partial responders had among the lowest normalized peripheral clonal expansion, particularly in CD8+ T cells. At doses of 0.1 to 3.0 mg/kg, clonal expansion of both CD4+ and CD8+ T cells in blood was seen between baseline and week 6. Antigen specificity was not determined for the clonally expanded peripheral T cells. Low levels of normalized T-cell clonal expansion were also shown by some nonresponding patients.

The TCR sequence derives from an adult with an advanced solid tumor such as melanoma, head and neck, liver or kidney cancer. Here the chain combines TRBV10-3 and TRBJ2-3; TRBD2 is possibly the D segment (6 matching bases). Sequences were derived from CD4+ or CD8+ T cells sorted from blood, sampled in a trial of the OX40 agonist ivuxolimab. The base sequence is TGTGCCATCAGTGATATTAGCGGCCAAACGCAGTATTTT. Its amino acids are CAISDISGQTQYF.